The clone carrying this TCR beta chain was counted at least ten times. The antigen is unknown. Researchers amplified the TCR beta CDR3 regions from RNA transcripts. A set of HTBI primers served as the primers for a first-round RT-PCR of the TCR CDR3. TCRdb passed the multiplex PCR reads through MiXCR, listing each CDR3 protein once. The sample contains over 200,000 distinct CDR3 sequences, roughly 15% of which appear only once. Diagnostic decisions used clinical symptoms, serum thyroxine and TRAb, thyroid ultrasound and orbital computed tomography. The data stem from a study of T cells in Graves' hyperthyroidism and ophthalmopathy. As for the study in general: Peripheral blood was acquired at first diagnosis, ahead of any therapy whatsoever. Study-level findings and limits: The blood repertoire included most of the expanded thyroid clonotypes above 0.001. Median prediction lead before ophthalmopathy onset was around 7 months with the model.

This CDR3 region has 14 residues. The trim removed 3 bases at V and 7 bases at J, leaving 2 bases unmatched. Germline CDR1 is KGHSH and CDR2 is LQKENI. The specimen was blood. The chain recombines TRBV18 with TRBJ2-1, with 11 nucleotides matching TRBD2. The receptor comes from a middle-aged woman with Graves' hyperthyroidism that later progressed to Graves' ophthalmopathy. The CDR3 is CASSPLAGGNEQFF. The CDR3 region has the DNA TGTGCCAGCTCACCGTTAGCGGGAGGGAATGAGCAGTTCTTC.